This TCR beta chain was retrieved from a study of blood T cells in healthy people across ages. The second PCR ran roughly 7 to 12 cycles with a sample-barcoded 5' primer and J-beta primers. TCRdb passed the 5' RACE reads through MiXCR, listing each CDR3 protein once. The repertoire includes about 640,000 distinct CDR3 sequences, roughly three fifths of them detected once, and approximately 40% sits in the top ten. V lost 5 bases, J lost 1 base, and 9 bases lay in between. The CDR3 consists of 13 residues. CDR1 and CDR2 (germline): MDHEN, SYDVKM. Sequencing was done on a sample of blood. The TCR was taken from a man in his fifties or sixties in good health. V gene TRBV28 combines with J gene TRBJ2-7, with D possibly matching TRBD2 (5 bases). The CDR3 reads CASSAGVSYEQYF. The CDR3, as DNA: TGTGCCAGCAGTGCCGGGGTTTCCTACGAGCAGTACTTC.